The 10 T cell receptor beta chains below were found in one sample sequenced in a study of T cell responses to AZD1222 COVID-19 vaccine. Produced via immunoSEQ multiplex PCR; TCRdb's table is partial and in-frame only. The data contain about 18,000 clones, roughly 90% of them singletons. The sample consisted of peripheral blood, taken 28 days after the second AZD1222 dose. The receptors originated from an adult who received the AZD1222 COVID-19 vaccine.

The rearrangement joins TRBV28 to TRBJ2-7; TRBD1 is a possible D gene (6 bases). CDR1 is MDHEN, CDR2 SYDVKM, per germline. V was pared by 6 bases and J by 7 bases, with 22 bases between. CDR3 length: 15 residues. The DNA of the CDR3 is TGTGCCAGCAGACCACAGGGAAGCCGAGTACTGGAGCAGTACGTC. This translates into CASRPQGSRVLEQYV.

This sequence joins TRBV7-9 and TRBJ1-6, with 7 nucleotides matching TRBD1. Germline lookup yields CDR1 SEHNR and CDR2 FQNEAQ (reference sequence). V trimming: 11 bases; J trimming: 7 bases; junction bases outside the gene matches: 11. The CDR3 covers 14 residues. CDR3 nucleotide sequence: TGTGCCGGCAATAGCGGGACAGCAAATTCACCCCTCCACTTT. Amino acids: CAGNSGTANSPLHF.

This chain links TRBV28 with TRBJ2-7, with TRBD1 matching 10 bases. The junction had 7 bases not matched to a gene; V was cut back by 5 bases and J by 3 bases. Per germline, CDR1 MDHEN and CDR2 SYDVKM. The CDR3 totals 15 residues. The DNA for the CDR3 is TGTGCCAGCAGTGCCACCGGGACAGGGGACTACGAGCAGTACGTC. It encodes CASSATGTGDYEQYV.

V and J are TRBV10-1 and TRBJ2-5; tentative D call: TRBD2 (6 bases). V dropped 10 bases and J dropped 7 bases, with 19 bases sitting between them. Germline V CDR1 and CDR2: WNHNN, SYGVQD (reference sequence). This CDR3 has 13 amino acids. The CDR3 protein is CATQMGGEGTQYF. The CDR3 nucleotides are TGCGCCACCCAAATGGGGGGAGAGGGGACCCAGTACTTC.

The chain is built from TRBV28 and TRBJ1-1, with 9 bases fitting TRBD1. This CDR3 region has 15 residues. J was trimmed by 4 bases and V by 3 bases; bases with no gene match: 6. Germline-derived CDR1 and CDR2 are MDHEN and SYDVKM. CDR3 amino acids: CASSFDRGEGTEAFF. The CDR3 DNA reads TGTGCCAGCAGTTTCGACAGGGGGGAGGGCACTGAAGCTTTCTTT.

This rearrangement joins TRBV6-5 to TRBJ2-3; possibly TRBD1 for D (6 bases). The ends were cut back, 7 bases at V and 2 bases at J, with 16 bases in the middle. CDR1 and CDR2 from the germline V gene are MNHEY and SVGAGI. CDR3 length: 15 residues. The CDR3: CASNYGQGLTDTQYF. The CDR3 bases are TGTGCCAGCAACTACGGTCAGGGGCTCACAGATACGCAGTATTTT.

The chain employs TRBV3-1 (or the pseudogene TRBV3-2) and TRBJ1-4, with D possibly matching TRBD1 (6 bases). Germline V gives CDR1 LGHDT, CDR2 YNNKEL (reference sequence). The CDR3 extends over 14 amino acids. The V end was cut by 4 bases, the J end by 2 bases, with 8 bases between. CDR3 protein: CASSRGQTNEKLFF. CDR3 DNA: TGTGCCAGCAGCCGAGGACAGACTAATGAAAAACTGTTTTTT.

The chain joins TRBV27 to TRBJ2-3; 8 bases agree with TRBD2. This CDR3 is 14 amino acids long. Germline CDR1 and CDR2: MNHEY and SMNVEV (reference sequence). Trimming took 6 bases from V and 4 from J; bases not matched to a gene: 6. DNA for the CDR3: TGTGCCAGCAGCTGGACTAGCAGAGCAGATACGCAGTATTTT. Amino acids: CASSWTSRADTQYF.

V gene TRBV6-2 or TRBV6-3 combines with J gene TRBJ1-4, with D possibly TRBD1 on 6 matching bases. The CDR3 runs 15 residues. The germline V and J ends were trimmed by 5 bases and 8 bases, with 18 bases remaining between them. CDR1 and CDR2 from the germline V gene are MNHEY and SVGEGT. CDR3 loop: CASSTPGVGREKLFF. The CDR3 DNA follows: TGTGCCAGCAGTACCCCAGGGGTTGGAAGAGAAAAACTGTTTTTT.

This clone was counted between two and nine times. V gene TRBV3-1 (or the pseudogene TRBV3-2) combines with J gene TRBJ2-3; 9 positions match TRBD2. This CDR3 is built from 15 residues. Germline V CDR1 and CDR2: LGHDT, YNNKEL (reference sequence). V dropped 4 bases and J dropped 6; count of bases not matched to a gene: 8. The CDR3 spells CASSPPGLASDTQYF. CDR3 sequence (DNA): TGTGCCAGCAGCCCACCGGGACTAGCATCCGATACGCAGTATTTT.